This T cell receptor beta chain appears in the sequencing data of a study of T cells in Graves' hyperthyroidism and ophthalmopathy. Study observations and caveats: It was a median around 6 months before onset that the model predicted ophthalmopathy. Most thyroid clonotypes expanded above 0.001 appeared in blood too.

There are 15 residues in the CDR3. The V gene's germline CDR1 is LGHDT and CDR2 YNNKEL (reference sequence). V was pared by 1 base and J by 4 bases, with 11 bases between. This clonotype showed up many times. Its target is not known. Using RNA transcripts as the source, TCR beta CDR3 regions were amplified. With the HTBI primer set, the TCR CDR3 went through a first round of RT-PCR. TCRdb itself ran the multiplex PCR reads through MiXCR, one entry per CDR3 protein. The profile shows over 550,000 distinct CDR3 sequences, 16% of them singletons. The sequence was collected from a woman aged 18-29 years with Graves' hyperthyroidism. Sequencing was carried out using blood. V usage is TRBV3-1 and J usage is TRBJ1-5; D gene unclear. The CDR3 nucleotides read TGTGCCAGCAGCCAAGGGCTTTCCAAGAATCAGCCCCAGCATTTT. Translation: CASSQGLSKNQPQHF.